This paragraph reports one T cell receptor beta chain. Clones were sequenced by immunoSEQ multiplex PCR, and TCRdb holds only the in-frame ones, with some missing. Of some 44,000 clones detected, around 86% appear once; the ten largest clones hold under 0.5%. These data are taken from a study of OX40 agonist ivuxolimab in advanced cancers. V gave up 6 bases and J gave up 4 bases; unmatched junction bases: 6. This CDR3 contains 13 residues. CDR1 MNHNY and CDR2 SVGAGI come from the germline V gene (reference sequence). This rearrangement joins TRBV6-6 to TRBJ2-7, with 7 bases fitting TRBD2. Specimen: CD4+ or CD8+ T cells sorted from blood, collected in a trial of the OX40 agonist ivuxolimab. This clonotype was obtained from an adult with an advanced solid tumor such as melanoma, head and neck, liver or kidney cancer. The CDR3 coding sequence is TGTGCCAGCAGGCCGACTAGCAGTTACGAGCAGTACTTC. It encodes CASRPTSSYEQYF.